Listed below are T cell receptor beta chains from one sample, sequenced in a study of T cell changes during pregnancy in multiple sclerosis. Assay used: immunoSEQ multiplex PCR; TCRdb lists only in-frame clones, some missing. In the table there are about 36,000 clones, 93% of which are singletons. The material was CD4+ T cells from peripheral blood mononuclear cells, obtained in the first trimester of pregnancy. Source of these receptors: a female donor with multiple sclerosis, enrolled in a pregnancy study. CDR3s leave out the opening cysteine and the closing phenylalanine or tryptophan.

CDR3: ATSRDRRGARTGELF; V: TRBV15; J: TRBJ2-2
CDR3: AWRGVGGSAF; V: TRBV30; J: TRBJ1-1
CDR3: ASSLGLAGGVQETQY; V: TRBV5-1; J: TRBJ2-5
CDR3: AWSPTWTGGNYGYT; V: TRBV30; J: TRBJ1-2
CDR3: ASSPDRALGSIQY; V: TRBV5-1; J: TRBJ2-4
CDR3: ASREWDGSNYGYT; V: TRBV27; J: TRBJ1-2
CDR3: ASSFYLGTGANYGYT; V: TRBV28; J: TRBJ1-2
CDR3: ASSLSPGGYHTGELF; V: TRBV7-8; J: TRBJ2-2
CDR3: ASTRQARVGNTEAF; V: TRBV2; J: TRBJ1-1
CDR3: ASSRVNTEAF; V: TRBV18; J: TRBJ1-1
CDR3: ASNPGISQPQH; V: TRBV6-1; J: TRBJ1-5
CDR3: ASSPGTGGHQPQH; V: TRBV18; J: TRBJ1-5
CDR3: APPLGARNTEAF; V: TRBV15; J: TRBJ1-1
CDR3: ASSYSGQGSYEQY; V: TRBV6-5; J: TRBJ2-7
CDR3: ASSLVASGGRDETQY; V: TRBV7-2; J: TRBJ2-5
CDR3: ASSPRTGSEGYT; V: TRBV7-2; J: TRBJ1-2
CDR3: ASSVLAGRNNEQF; V: TRBV6-4; J: TRBJ2-1
CDR3: ASSLELVGNEQF; V: TRBV11-2; J: TRBJ2-1
CDR3: ASSPRTGRWNTEAF; V: TRBV7-2; J: TRBJ1-1
CDR3: AWSAGAYSNQPQH; V: TRBV30; J: TRBJ1-5
CDR3: ASSVEWGQGRHEQY; V: TRBV9; J: TRBJ2-7
CDR3: ASSHLRAEQF; V: TRBV5-5; J: TRBJ2-1
CDR3: ASSARTSGPYEQY; V: TRBV19; J: TRBJ2-7
CDR3: ASSIQLNTGELF; V: TRBV19; J: TRBJ2-2
CDR3: ASSPSSRGNEQF; V: TRBV9; J: TRBJ2-1
CDR3: ASSLGQGPLGKAF; V: TRBV5-1; J: TRBJ1-1
CDR3: ASKGGRAKEQY; V: TRBV6-6; J: TRBJ2-7